This paragraph reports one T cell receptor (beta chain). This clone's antigen is unknown. No much larger clone exists at a distance of one base, and base qualities are not known. The junction shows trimming of 3 bases on V and 2 bases on J, plus 8 bases between the germline ends. Reading the germline V gene (reference sequence) gives CDR1 GTSNPN and CDR2 SVGIG. CDR3 length: 13 amino acids, cysteine to phenylalanine. Of the read, only the CDR3 DNA is kept; its 39 bases are in frame from base 1. High-throughput TCR beta sequencing profiled peripheral blood CD8+ and CD4+ T cells from healthy donors, Susac syndrome patients and multiple sclerosis patients. Treatment-naive patients with stable or active relapsing-remitting disease fulfilling revised McDonald criteria were used as multiple sclerosis controls. Bulk CD8+ and CD4+ T cells were purified by magnetic negative isolation, whereas CD8+ TEMRA cells were enriched by FACS. Blood was drawn into EDTA tubes, processed within 24 hours, and PBMCs were isolated by density gradient centrifugation. PBMCs intended for TCR sequencing were cryopreserved in liquid nitrogen and were subsequently thawed in a 37 degrees C water bath. The sorted or isolated CD4+, CD8+ and CD8+ TEMRA cells reached a purity of at least 90%.

The sample belongs to a study of CD8 T cells in Susac syndrome (dated by TCRdb to the late 2010s). About the investigation overall: The study used repertoire sequencing to test whether antigen drove CD8+ T cell activation and differentiation in Susac syndrome.

General conclusions and limits of the study: The number of individuals in the TCR sequencing and HLA analysis was recognized as being relatively small.

RNA was extracted with the RNeasy kit and about 0.45 to 1 ug was reverse transcribed using random hexamers. The immunoSEQ multiplex PCR assay, covering 54 Vbeta and 13 Jbeta segments, was used to amplify TCR beta CDR3 regions. PCR amplification bias was corrected by using a synthetic template baseline for primer optimization and computational correction. The authors' analysis ran thus. Reads were assigned to V, D and J genes according to IMGT and analyzed in immunoSEQ Analyzer, with only productive sequences retained. To calculate clonality, Shannon entropy was normalized by log2 of the number of productive unique sequences and then subtracted from one. Public and private clones were assessed among the 100 most prevalent clones of each patient and control. Susac-specific clones were defined as absent from healthy and MS cohorts, about 1,100 published viral clones and other ImmuneACCESS disease sequences. Using fastp at Q25 and MiXCR, TCRdb reprocessed the public reads and kept productive beta chains. For every CDR3 protein sequence, its rows merge into one entry that carries the most common genes and DNA. TCRdb's processing, not the authors' own work, is the source of the V and J calls. This sample is represented by over 150,000 distinct CDR3 sequences; roughly 96% of them were singletons. Of the sample, 0.093% falls within the top ten clones.

Sequencing was performed on CD4+ T cells from PBMCs. This clonotype originated in a human donor with multiple sclerosis. This chain joins TRBV30 to TRBJ2-4; no D gene can be assigned with confidence. The CDR3 corresponds to CAWRRNPKNIQYF. At the DNA level, the sequence is TGTGCCTGGAGAAGAAATCCCAAAAACATTCAGTACTTC. Supplemented by the reference TRBV30 and TRBJ2-4 proteins around the CDR3, the complete variable domain is SQTIHQWPATLVQPVGSPLSLECTVEGTSNPNLYWYRQAAGRGLQLLFYSVGIGQISSEVPQNLSASRPQDRQFILSSKKLLLSDSGFYLCAWRRNPKNIQYFGAGTRLSVL.